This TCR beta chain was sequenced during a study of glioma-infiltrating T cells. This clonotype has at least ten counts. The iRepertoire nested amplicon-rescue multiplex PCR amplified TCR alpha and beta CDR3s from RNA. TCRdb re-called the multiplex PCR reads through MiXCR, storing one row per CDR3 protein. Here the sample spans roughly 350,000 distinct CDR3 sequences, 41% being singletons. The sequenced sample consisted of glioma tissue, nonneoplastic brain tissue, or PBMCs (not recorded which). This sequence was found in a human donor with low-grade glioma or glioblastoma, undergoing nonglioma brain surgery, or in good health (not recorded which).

Written as DNA, the CDR3 is TGTGCCAGCAGTTACTTTCCAGGGGTCGGATACAATGAGCAGTTCTTC. This encodes CASSYFPGVGYNEQFF. This rearrangement joins TRBV6-5 to TRBJ2-1, with a possible D match to TRBD1 (6 bases). The CDR3 is made up of 16 amino acids. The V end lost 1 base, the J end lost 4 bases, and 14 bases lay between the germline ends. The germline gives CDR1 MNHEY, CDR2 SVGAGI.